The TCR beta chain under discussion was sequenced for a study of HIV-infected patients and healthy controls. TCRdb used MiXCR to reprocess the 5' RACE reads, holding one entry per CDR3 protein. The sample yields 65,000 to 70,000 distinct CDR3 sequences, roughly a sixth seen once. This clonotype has ten or more counts. Germline values: CDR1 MNHEY, CDR2 SMNVEV (reference sequence). V lost 1 base, J lost 2 bases, and 9 bases lay in between. The CDR3 spans 15 residues. V gene TRBV27 combines with J gene TRBJ1-5, with D unresolved. The material sequenced was CD4+ T cells from blood. This receptor was obtained from a human donor in good health. CDR3 protein: CASSLLGSGNQPQHF. As DNA, the CDR3 is TGTGCCAGCAGTTTATTAGGTTCGGGCAATCAGCCCCAGCATTTT.